A selection of T cell receptor beta chains follows, all from one sample in a study of radiotherapy plus CTLA-4 blockade in lung cancer. Sequenced by immunoSEQ multiplex PCR; TCRdb stores in-frame clones only, minus some. The data contain tens of thousands of clones, 75% to 85% of them singletons. Here the sequenced sample was peripheral blood, taken from a patient treated with radiotherapy plus ipilimumab. The source is a human donor with non-small cell lung cancer who had a partial response to radiotherapy plus ipilimumab. Each CDR3 is given with its conserved first and last residue. The D gene is left open where the match is weak. The size entry is marked missing in some rows and otherwise reads once, few, many or a size class.

abundance,j_gene,d_gene,v_gene,CDR3nt,CDR3aa
once,TRBJ2-5,TRBD1,TRBV15,TGTGCCACCACCCCAGACGACAGGGGAGAGACCCAGTACTTC,CATTPDDRGETQYF
-,TRBJ2-2,TRBD2,TRBV7-9,TGTGCCAGCAGCCCATACCGGACTAGCGGGGGGGTCACCGGGGAGCTGTTTTTT,CASSPYRTSGGVTGELFF
-,TRBJ1-5,-,TRBV7-9,TGTGCCAGCAGCCTCCAGGGTAGCAATCAGCCCCAGCATTTT,CASSLQGSNQPQHF
-,TRBJ2-7,TRBD1,TRBV5-1,TGCGCCAGCAGCTCCTTTTTCGGACAGGGTTCCCACGAGCAGTACTTC,CASSSFFGQGSHEQYF
-,TRBJ1-5,TRBD1,TRBV10-3,TGTGCCACCTTTAAGGGACAGGGCGAGAGCAATCAGCCCCAGCATTTT,CATFKGQGESNQPQHF
-,TRBJ1-5,-,TRBV7-2,TGTGCCAGCAGCTTATATCACGGGAGTCAGCCCCAGCATTTT,CASSLYHGSQPQHF
once,TRBJ2-2,TRBD2,TRBV19,TGTGCCAGTAGTCCCCCCCTAGCGGGGGCTAACACCGGGGAGCTGTTTTTT,CASSPPLAGANTGELFF
-,TRBJ1-6,-,TRBV18,TGTGCCAGCTCACCACGGAACAGGGCAGATTTCGGGTCACCCCTCCACTTT,CASSPRNRADFGSPLHF
-,TRBJ1-1,-,TRBV9,TGTGCCAGCAGCGTGGGCAGCAACACTGAAGCTTTCTTT,CASSVGSNTEAFF
-,TRBJ2-7,TRBD2,TRBV6-1,TGTGCCAGTCGAGGACTAGCTTTCCACGAGCAGTACTTC,CASRGLAFHEQYF
-,TRBJ2-1,-,TRBV5-6,TGTGCCAGCAGCTTGGGCTCTATGAGCTCCTACAATGAGCAGTTCTTC,CASSLGSMSSYNEQFF
-,TRBJ1-5,TRBD1,TRBV4-3,TGCGCCAGCAGCCAGCAATTACAGGGGACTAATCAGCCCCAGCATTTT,CASSQQLQGTNQPQHF
-,TRBJ2-5,TRBD1,TRBV6-5,TGTGCCAGCAGTCAAGACAGGGGTTTTAAGACCCAGTACTTC,CASSQDRGFKTQYF
-,TRBJ2-2,TRBD1,TRBV5-8,TGTGCCAGCAGACGACAGGGTCCGAACACCGGGGAGCTGTTTTTT,CASRRQGPNTGELFF
-,TRBJ2-5,-,TRBV6-1,TGTGCCAGCAGTGAAGCGCTTGGGGGCCGGGGGGACTTC,CASSEALGGRGDF
-,TRBJ2-3,TRBD1,TRBV5-6,TGTGCCAGCAGCTTGGACAGGGGCGCAAGCACAGATACGCAGTATTTT,CASSLDRGASTDTQYF
once,TRBJ1-5,-,TRBV19,TGTGCCACCAAGACAGTGGGTGGCAATCAGCCCCAGCATTTT,CATKTVGGNQPQHF
-,TRBJ1-1,-,TRBV2,TGTGCCAGCAGTGATTCAAGTCAGGGCGGCACTGAAGCTTTCTTT,CASSDSSQGGTEAFF
-,TRBJ2-7,-,TRBV7-3,TGTGCCAGCAGCCTCCAAGGGGGATCCTACGAGCAGTACTTC,CASSLQGGSYEQYF
-,TRBJ1-6,-,TRBV28,TGTGCCAGCAGACCCTCGGCAGGGAATAATTCACCCCTCCACTTT,CASRPSAGNNSPLHF
-,TRBJ2-7,TRBD2,TRBV30,TGTGCCGGAGCGGGGGGCGTCGACGAGCAGTACTTC,CAGAGGVDEQYF
-,TRBJ1-1,-,TRBV9,TGTGCCAGCAGCCCGGAAGGACGGGAGAACACTGAAGCTTTCTTT,CASSPEGRENTEAFF
-,TRBJ2-5,-,TRBV2,TGTGCCAGCAGTGAACGTGGGGGGGCGGGAGAGACCCAGTACTTC,CASSERGGAGETQYF
-,TRBJ2-5,TRBD1,TRBV5-4,TGTGCCAGCAGCGTAGCCGGGACAGGCGGGGAGACCCAGTACTTC,CASSVAGTGGETQYF
many,TRBJ1-6,TRBD1,TRBV7-8,TGTGCCAGCAGCCCCCGGAGGACAGGGGGCGTGTTCCTCCACTTT,CASSPRRTGGVFLHF
-,TRBJ1-4,-,TRBV18,TGTGCCAGCCAGGAGGATACGAGTGAAAAACTGTTTTTT,CASQEDTSEKLFF
once,TRBJ1-6,TRBD1,TRBV4-1,TGCGCCAGCAGCCGAGACAGGGGGAGTAATGGTAATTCACCCCTCCACTTT,CASSRDRGSNGNSPLHF
-,TRBJ2-7,-,TRBV29-1,TGCAGCGTTGAAGATCTGGCAGGCCCCTACGAGCAGTACTTC,CSVEDLAGPYEQYF
-,TRBJ2-5,TRBD2,TRBV9,TGTGCCAGCAGCGTCTCGGGGGGTAAAGAGACCCAGTACTTC,CASSVSGGKETQYF
few,TRBJ1-1,TRBD1,TRBV4-1,TGCGCCAGCAGCCGGTTTTCGGGTACAGGGGCGGTGAACACTGAAGCTTTCTTT,CASSRFSGTGAVNTEAFF
-,TRBJ2-5,TRBD2,TRBV5-1,TGCGCCAGCTCCGGGGGGGACCAAGAGACCCAGTACTTC,CASSGGDQETQYF
-,TRBJ2-5,TRBD2,TRBV9,TGTGCCAGCAGCGTGGGGGGGACTAACCAAGAGACCCAGTACTTC,CASSVGGTNQETQYF
-,TRBJ2-7,TRBD1,TRBV7-8,TGTGCCAGCAGCCCGTCCTATCCCGGGACAGGGATCCACGAGCAGTACTTC,CASSPSYPGTGIHEQYF
-,TRBJ1-2,-,TRBV5-4,TGTGCCAGCACCCCAACGGCGGACAAAGGGGCCTATGGCTACACCTTC,CASTPTADKGAYGYTF
-,TRBJ2-5,TRBD1,TRBV28,TGTGCCAGCAGTGGCAGGACAGGGGCCAAAGAGACCCAGTACTTC,CASSGRTGAKETQYF
many,TRBJ2-7,-,TRBV7-8,TGTGCCAGCAGCCCTGGCGGTATGTACGAGCAGTACTTC,CASSPGGMYEQYF
-,TRBJ1-1,TRBD1,TRBV7-7,TGTGCCAGCAGCTTGGGACAGGGAGGTGAAGCTTTCTTT,CASSLGQGGEAFF
-,TRBJ1-2,-,TRBV4-2,TGTGCCAGCAGCCAAGACCATCAGATCTATGGCTACACCTTC,CASSQDHQIYGYTF
-,TRBJ1-5,TRBD1,TRBV7-2,TGTGCCAGCAGCCGAAGACAGGGACTCAATCAGCCCCAGCATTTT,CASSRRQGLNQPQHF
-,TRBJ1-5,-,TRBV4-1,TGCGCCAGCAGCCATGAGTCAAATACCAAGAATCAGCCCCAGCATTTT,CASSHESNTKNQPQHF
-,TRBJ1-1,-,TRBV29-1,TGCAGCGAGTACAGGGTACCCACCTCAGCTTTCTTT,CSEYRVPTSAFF
-,TRBJ2-7,-,TRBV7-8,TGTGCCAGCAGCTTGGGACTGCACTACGAGCAGTACTTC,CASSLGLHYEQYF
-,TRBJ2-6,-,TRBV7-2,TGTGCCAGCAGCTTAACGAGGTCTGGGGCCAACGTCCTGACTTTC,CASSLTRSGANVLTF